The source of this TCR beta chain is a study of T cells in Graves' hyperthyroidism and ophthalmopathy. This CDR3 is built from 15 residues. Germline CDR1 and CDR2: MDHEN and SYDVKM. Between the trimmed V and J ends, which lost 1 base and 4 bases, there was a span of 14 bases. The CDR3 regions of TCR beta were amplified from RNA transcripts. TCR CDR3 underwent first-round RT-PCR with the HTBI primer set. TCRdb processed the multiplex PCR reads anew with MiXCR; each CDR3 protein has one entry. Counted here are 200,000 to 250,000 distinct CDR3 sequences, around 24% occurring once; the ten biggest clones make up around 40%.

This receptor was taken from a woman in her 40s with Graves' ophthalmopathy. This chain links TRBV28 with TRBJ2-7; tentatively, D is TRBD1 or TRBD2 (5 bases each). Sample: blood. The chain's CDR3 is CASSLFGTAKYEQYF. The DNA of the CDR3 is TGTGCCAGCAGTTTATTTGGGACGGCTAAGTACGAGCAGTACTTC. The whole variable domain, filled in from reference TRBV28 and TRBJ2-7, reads DVKVTQSSRYLVKRTGEKVFLECVQDMDHENMFWYRQDPGLGLRLIYFSYDVKMKEKGDIPEGYSVSREKKERFSLILESASTNQTSMYLCASSLFGTAKYEQYFGPGTRLTVT.